This entry is about one T cell receptor (beta chain). Libraries were prepared by immunoSEQ multiplex PCR; TCRdb keeps only in-frame clonotypes and omits some of them. The data contain 540,000 or so clones, 85% to 90% of them singletons. The data were taken from a study of blood T cell repertoires in COVID-19. The sample consisted of peripheral blood. The sequence was obtained from a woman in her fifties or sixties with COVID-19, enrolled during active disease.

CDR3 sequence: CSVGNQYEQFF. CDR3 in DNA: TGCAGCGTTGGTAATCAGTATGAGCAGTTCTTC. The rearrangement links TRBV29-1 to TRBJ2-1, with no clear D. Trimming removed 4 bases from V and 8 bases from J, with 9 bases in between. CDR1 is SQVTM and CDR2 is ANQGSEA in the germline V gene. The CDR3 has 11 amino acids.